The sequence of this TCR beta chain was determined in a study of T cells in Graves' hyperthyroidism and ophthalmopathy. RNA transcripts were the template for amplifying TCR beta CDR3 regions. First-round RT-PCR of the TCR CDR3 relied on the HTBI primer set. One entry per CDR3 protein, called by TCRdb with MiXCR from the multiplex PCR reads. The table lists 530,000 or so distinct CDR3 sequences, 17% of them singletons. This clonotype showed up many times. The CDR3 sequence is 16 residues long. The ends were cut back, 3 bases at V and 0 bases at J, with 14 bases in the middle. Germline loops: CDR1 MNHEY, CDR2 SMNVEV (reference sequence).

V gene TRBV27 combines with J gene TRBJ1-2; D remains unclear. Sequencing used blood. This sequence was found in a woman between 18 and 29 years old with Graves' ophthalmopathy. CDR3 protein: CASSLASRVPNYGYTF. In nucleotides, the CDR3 is TGTGCCAGCAGTTTGGCGTCGCGGGTCCCTAACTATGGCTACACCTTC.